These 27 T cell receptor beta chains were all obtained from the same sample, sequenced in a study of CD8 T cells in ankylosing spondylitis (dated by TCRdb to the late 2010s). The method behind the library was 5' RACE. TCRdb shows the sequencer as Illumina HiSeq 2500. The public reads were quality trimmed at Q25 with fastp and then assembled into clones with MiXCR by TCRdb, keeping productive beta chains. For every CDR3 protein sequence, its rows merge into one entry that carries the most common genes and DNA. Recorded for this sample are some 240,000 distinct CDR3 sequences; over 15% of them occurred a single time. 25% to 40% of the sample is held by the ten biggest clonotypes. The source material was blood, either unsorted or a sorted T cell fraction (not recorded which). All receptors come from a male donor with ankylosing spondylitis or in good health (not recorded which).

This clonotype was detected only a few times. CDR3 in amino acids: CSVRTSEDYNEQFF. As DNA, the CDR3 is TGCAGCGTCCGGACTAGCGAAGACTACAATGAGCAGTTCTTC. This chain connects TRBV29-1 to TRBJ2-1; TRBD2 matches at 9 bases. Per germline, CDR1 SQVTM and CDR2 ANQGSEA. The CDR3 contains 14 residues. V lost 6 bases, J lost 3 bases, and 6 bases stayed unmatched.

This clonotype has at least ten counts. This sequence joins TRBV6-1 and TRBJ1-1; D is unclear. CDR3 size: 14 residues. V dropped 6 bases and J dropped 0 bases, with 11 bases sitting between them. CDR1 and CDR2 (germline): MNHNS, SASEGT. The CDR3 here is CASSPRGVNTEAFF. CDR3 coding DNA: TGTGCCAGCAGCCCTCGCGGTGTGAACACTGAAGCTTTCTTT.

This clonotype appeared a few times. The chain has TRBV7-2 and TRBJ2-3, with 9 bases fitting TRBD2. Looked up from germline, CDR1 is SGHTA and CDR2 is FQGNSA. This CDR3 has 14 amino acids. The ends lost 1 base at V and 5 bases at J; junction bases unmatched: 1. The CDR3 is CASSLVTSGDTQYF. CDR3 nucleotides: TGTGCCAGCAGCTTAGTGACTAGCGGAGATACGCAGTATTTT. Based on the CDR3 plus reference TRBV7-2 and TRBJ2-3, the full variable domain is GAGVSQSPSNKVTEKGKDVELRCDPISGHTALYWYRQSLGQGLEFLIYFQGNSAPDKSGLPSDRFSAERTGGSVSTLTIQRTQQEDSAVYLCASSLVTSGDTQYFGPGTRLTVL.

This sequence joins TRBV6-1 and TRBJ1-2, with TRBD1 identical over 7 bases. The trim removed 2 bases at V and 4 bases at J, leaving 4 bases unmatched. CDR1 is MNHNS, CDR2 SASEGT, per germline. The CDR3 sequence is 14 residues long. CDR3 in DNA: TGTGCCAGCAGTGAACTGGACAGGAGCTATGGCTACACCTTC. Its translation is CASSELDRSYGYTF.

This clonotype was counted at least ten times. The chain recombines TRBV12-3 or TRBV12-4 with TRBJ2-7; TRBD2 agrees at 10 bases. V lost 6 bases, J lost 2 bases, and 7 bases stayed unmatched. The CDR3 consists of 15 residues. The CDR3 DNA reads as TGTGCCAGCAGCCCTGGACTAGCGGAAGCCTACGAGCAGTACTTC. Its protein is CASSPGLAEAYEQYF.

This clonotype was observed a handful of times. The V and J genes are TRBV3-1 and TRBJ2-7; TRBD2 aligns across 10 bases. The germline V gene encodes CDR1 LGHDT and CDR2 YNNKEL (reference sequence). The CDR3 has 17 residues. J lost 6 bases, V lost 1 base, and 12 bases had no gene match. The CDR3 DNA sequence: TGTGCCAGCAGCCAAGCCTTTAGCGGGAGGTATGAAGGCGAGCAGTACTTC. This sequence encodes CASSQAFSGRYEGEQYF.

This clonotype was counted between two and nine times. The chain recombines TRBV29-1 with TRBJ2-1, with TRBD2 as a possible D gene (6 bases). The V gene lost 1 base and the J gene lost 9 bases, with 10 bases spanning the gap. Germline V gene data show CDR1 as SQVTM and CDR2 as ANQGSEA. There are 12 residues in the CDR3. The CDR3 DNA follows: TGCAGCGTTGAAGGCGGGACTGGTGAGCAGTTCTTC. This encodes CSVEGGTGEQFF.

The genes are TRBV12-3 or TRBV12-4 and TRBJ2-1; D is ambiguous. This CDR3 has 13 residues. V was pared by 3 bases and J by 4 bases, with 7 bases between. CDR3 sequence reads: CASSLQNYNEQFF. DNA of the CDR3: TGTGCCAGCAGTTTGCAGAATTACAATGAGCAGTTCTTC.

This chain joins TRBV6-5 and TRBJ1-2; possibly TRBD1 for D (6 bases). Germline V gives CDR1 MNHEY, CDR2 SVGAGI. The CDR3 runs to 14 residues. V dropped 4 bases and J dropped 6 bases, with 15 bases sitting between them. CDR3 sequence reads: CASSLAGALDGYTF. CDR3 coding DNA: TGTGCCAGCAGTTTGGCGGGGGCGCTGGATGGCTACACCTTC.

This clonotype was observed a few times. The V and J genes are TRBV4-1 and TRBJ2-7, with D unresolved. Trimming shortened V by 1 base and J by 6 bases, and 10 bases separated the two germline ends. The CDR3 contains 13 residues. Germline lookup yields CDR1 MGHRA and CDR2 YSYEKL. CDR3 sequence: CASSQGFPGEQYF. DNA for the CDR3: TGCGCCAGCAGCCAAGGTTTCCCCGGCGAGCAGTACTTC.

The chain employs TRBV4-3 and TRBJ2-1; 10 positions match TRBD2. Per the germline V gene, CDR1 is LGHNA and CDR2 is YSLEER. Trimming cost V 1 base and J 13 bases; bases outside gene matches: 7. The CDR3 sequence is 14 residues long. CDR3 bases: TGCGCCAGCAGCCAAGGTTTAGCGGGAGGTCGTCAGTTCTTC. This sequence encodes CASSQGLAGGRQFF.

This clonotype was picked up many times. V gene TRBV12-3 or TRBV12-4 combines with J gene TRBJ2-6, with TRBD2 identical over 11 bases. CDR3 length equals 17 residues. The junction had 5 bases not matched to a gene; V was cut back by 7 bases and J by 0 bases. CDR3 loop: CASKTSGSTSGANVLTF. CDR3 sequence (DNA): TGTGCCAGCAAAACTAGCGGGAGTACCTCTGGGGCCAACGTCCTGACTTTC.

This clonotype was seen repeatedly, ten times or more. The chain recombines TRBV20-1 with TRBJ2-1; 7 nucleotides line up with TRBD2. CDR1 and CDR2 from the germline V gene are DFQATT and SNEGSKA (reference sequence). The CDR3 runs to 14 residues. Losses at the gene ends were 5 bases for V and 3 bases for J; bases not matched to a gene: 7. This chain's CDR3 is CSASKGLDYNEQFF. The CDR3 DNA is TGCAGTGCTTCGAAAGGACTAGACTACAATGAGCAGTTCTTC.

This clonotype has only a few counts. This chain joins TRBV20-1 and TRBJ1-1; D is ambiguous. CDR3 length: 11 residues. Deletions cut 5 bases from V and 1 base from J, with 5 bases between. Germline CDR1 reads DFQATT; CDR2 reads SNEGSKA (reference sequence). The CDR3 DNA reads TGCAGTGCTCCCTGGAACACTGAAGCTTTCTTT. Its protein is CSAPWNTEAFF.

This clonotype appeared a few times. The chain carries TRBV20-1 and TRBJ2-1, with D uncertain. Germline lookup yields CDR1 DFQATT and CDR2 SNEGSKA (reference sequence). This CDR3 contains 12 residues. The DNA for the CDR3 is TGCACGGTCCTCAGCTCCTACAATGAGCAGTTCTTC. Amino acid sequence: CTVLSSYNEQFF.

This clonotype was seen only a few times. The V and J genes are TRBV5-1 and TRBJ2-1; D possibly corresponds to TRBD1 (5 bases). CDR1 is SGHRS, CDR2 YFSETQ, per germline. The CDR3 spans 13 residues. Trimming pared 0 bases from V and 10 bases from J, leaving 11 bases between. The CDR3 sequence is CASSLEAWGEQFF. DNA of the CDR3: TGCGCCAGCAGCTTGGAGGCCTGGGGCGAGCAGTTCTTC.

This clonotype occurred a few times. V is TRBV11-1 and J is TRBJ2-3, with TRBD2 matching 14 bases. The CDR3 length is 18 residues. Germline values: CDR1 SGHAT, CDR2 FQDESV (reference sequence). J lost 5 bases, V lost 1 base, and 8 bases had no gene match. The CDR3 loop is CASSLVRTSGRQGDTQYF. CDR3 DNA: TGTGCCAGCAGCTTAGTACGGACTAGCGGGAGGCAAGGAGATACGCAGTATTTT. The full variable domain, rest sourced from reference TRBV11-1 and TRBJ2-3, is EAEVAQSPRYKITEKSQAVAFWCDPISGHATLYWYRQILGQGPELLVQFQDESVVDDSQLPKDRFSAERLKGVDSTLKIQPAELGDSAMYLCASSLVRTSGRQGDTQYFGPGTRLTVL.

This clonotype was observed a few times. V gene TRBV7-8 combines with J gene TRBJ2-7; the match to TRBD1 covers 9 bases. V trimming: 5 bases; J trimming: 4 bases; junction bases outside the gene matches: 9. This CDR3 has 15 amino acids. From germline, CDR1 is SGHVS and CDR2 FQNEAQ. The CDR3 sequence: CASSPRDRVLYEQYF. The CDR3 DNA reads TGTGCCAGCAGCCCCCGGGACAGGGTCCTTTACGAGCAGTACTTC. Based on the CDR3 plus reference TRBV7-8 and TRBJ2-7, the full variable domain is GAGVSQSPRYKVAKRGQDVALRCDPISGHVSLFWYQQALGQGPEFLTYFQNEAQLDKSGLPSDRFFAERPEGSVSTLKIQRTQQEDSAVYLCASSPRDRVLYEQYFGPGTRLTVT.

The chain links TRBV19 to TRBJ2-1, with a possible D match to TRBD2 (6 bases). Germline lookup yields CDR1 LNHDA and CDR2 SQIVND (reference sequence). This CDR3 contains 16 residues. The V and J ends lost 3 bases and 4 bases respectively, with 16 bases between them. For the CDR3, the DNA is TGTGCCAGTAGTATGGGGCGGGGAGACCCTTACAATGAGCAGTTCTTC. Translated, it gives CASSMGRGDPYNEQFF. Variable domain in full (rest from reference TRBV19 and TRBJ2-1): DGGITQSPKYLFRKEGQNVTLSCEQNLNHDAMYWYRQDPGQGLRLIYYSQIVNDFQKGDIAEGYSVSREKKESFPLTVTSAQKNPTAFYLCASSMGRGDPYNEQFFGPGTRLTVL.

V is TRBV7-6 and J is TRBJ2-2; D could derive from TRBD1 or TRBD2 (5 bases each). CDR1 and CDR2 (germline): SGHVS, FNYEAQ. Trimming removed 8 bases at V and 5 bases at J, with 9 bases between. The CDR3 totals 12 residues. CDR3 loop: CASLGETGELFF. The CDR3 DNA reads TGTGCCAGCTTAGGGGAGACCGGGGAGCTGTTTTTT.

This clonotype was counted a few times. This chain connects TRBV6-5 to TRBJ2-5, with 7 bases that match TRBD1. The CDR3 is 17 amino acids. Trimming cost V 0 bases and J 0 bases; bases outside gene matches: 7. CDR1 MNHEY and CDR2 SVGAGI come from the germline V gene. The CDR3 region is CASSYSGQVPDQETQYF. The CDR3 bases are TGTGCCAGCAGTTACTCAGGACAGGTTCCCGACCAAGAGACCCAGTACTTC.

This clonotype was seen only a few times. V and J are TRBV20-1 and TRBJ2-3; 9 bases are a match to TRBD1. The junction had 4 bases not matched to a gene; V was cut back by 6 bases and J by 3 bases. CDR1 and CDR2 from the germline V gene are DFQATT and SNEGSKA (reference sequence). The CDR3 has 13 residues. CDR3 sequence: CSAWTGATDTQYF. The CDR3 DNA follows: TGCAGTGCCTGGACAGGGGCGACAGATACGCAGTATTTT.

The CDR3 bases are TGTGCCAGCAGCCCTTGGGACTACAACACCGGGGAGCTGTTTTTT. This encodes CASSPWDYNTGELFF. The chain has TRBV3-1 and TRBJ2-2, with TRBD2 matching 7 bases. V trimming: 4 bases; J trimming: 2 bases; junction bases outside the gene matches: 4. The CDR3 is 15 amino acids. Germline-derived CDR1 and CDR2 are LGHDT and YNNKEL (reference sequence).

The chain joins TRBV12-3 or TRBV12-4 to TRBJ2-4, with 8 bases that match TRBD1. The trim removed 10 bases at V and 8 bases at J, leaving 10 bases unmatched. CDR3 length: 13 residues. CDR3 nucleotides: TGTGCCATCGCAGGGGGCCTCGGGGACATTCAGTACTTC. It codes for CAIAGGLGDIQYF.

At least ten counts were recorded for this clonotype. The chain uses TRBV7-6 and TRBJ2-7; no definite D call. CDR1 is SGHVS and CDR2 is FNYEAQ in the germline V gene. V was trimmed by 5 bases and J by 5 bases, leaving 13 bases between them. This CDR3 contains 13 residues. The CDR3 DNA reads TGTGCCAGCAGCCAAGACACGGCGGACGAGCAGTACTTC. Amino acid sequence: CASSQDTADEQYF.

This clonotype was seen only a few times. The J gene is TRBJ2-5, the V gene TRBV5-1; TRBD1 agrees at 9 bases. Unmatched junction bases numbered 9, after V lost 4 bases and J lost 2 bases. From germline, CDR1 is SGHRS and CDR2 YFSETQ. The CDR3 loop spans 16 amino acids. The CDR3 region is CASSLGGQGRQETQYF. CDR3 in DNA: TGCGCCAGCAGCCTTGGGGGACAGGGCCGACAAGAGACCCAGTACTTC.

The rearrangement joins TRBV12-3 or TRBV12-4 to TRBJ2-7; D may correspond to TRBD1 or TRBD2 (5 bases each). The V end was cut by 3 bases, the J end by 0 bases, with 12 bases between. The CDR3 is 15 amino acids. Here the CDR3 DNA reads TGTGCCAGCAGTTTCTGGGGGAGTAGCTCCTACGAGCAGTACTTC. It translates to CASSFWGSSSYEQYF.